One sample yielded the 23 T cell receptor beta chains listed below, sequenced in a study of blood T cell repertoires in COVID-19. Only in-frame clones appear in the TCRdb table, and some are missing; sequencing was by immunoSEQ multiplex PCR. The sample carries around 140,000 clones, around 87% recorded once. The source material was PBMCs or T cells enriched from blood (not recorded which). The receptors come from a man in his sixties who had recovered from COVID-19.

V gene TRBV28 combines with J gene TRBJ2-7; 10 bases are shared with TRBD2. V was clipped by 1 base and J by 7 bases; unmatched bases: 10. The germline V gene encodes CDR1 MDHEN and CDR2 SYDVKM. CDR3 size: 16 residues. The CDR3 is CASSLLGAGGTREQYF. The CDR3 nucleotides are TGTGCCAGCAGTTTATTAGGAGCGGGAGGGACCAGGGAGCAGTACTTC.

V gene TRBV7-2 combines with J gene TRBJ2-7, with 11 bases aligning to TRBD2. Trimming at V came to 1 base and at J to 5 bases, leaving 7 bases not matched to a gene. Germline-derived CDR1 and CDR2 are SGHTA and FQGNSA. CDR3 length: 16 residues. The CDR3 coding sequence is TGTGCCAGCAGCTTAGGGGTTTTAGCGGGGGGGAACGAGCAGTACTTC. This translates into CASSLGVLAGGNEQYF.

This chain uses TRBV6-5 with TRBJ2-2; TRBD1 matches 9 bases. The trim removed 7 bases at V and 5 bases at J, leaving 5 bases unmatched. CDR1 is MNHEY, CDR2 SVGAGI, per germline. The CDR3 has 14 residues. CDR3 residues: CASKTGGDTGELFF. The DNA of the CDR3 is TGTGCCAGCAAGACAGGGGGGGATACCGGGGAGCTGTTTTTT.

The CDR3 reads CASSWDFDKKLFF. CDR3 DNA sequence: TGTGCCAGCAGCTGGGACTTTGATAAAAAACTGTTTTTT. This chain connects TRBV7-9 to TRBJ1-4, with D possibly being TRBD1 (5 bases). The germline CDR1 and CDR2 sequences are SEHNR and FQNEAQ (reference sequence). The V and J ends lost 4 bases and 9 bases respectively, with 12 bases between them. This CDR3 has 13 amino acids.

The V and J genes are TRBV6-4 and TRBJ2-1; a weak D match, TRBD1 (6 bases). Germline V gene data show CDR1 as MRHNA and CDR2 as SNTAGT. Trimming removed 5 bases at V and 8 bases at J, with 16 bases between. The CDR3 has 14 residues. The CDR3 DNA sequence: TGTGCCAGCAGTATTGAGTCAGGGGAACATGAGCAGTTCTTC. This gives the protein CASSIESGEHEQFF.

The gene calls are TRBV7-9 and TRBJ2-5, with D uncertain. Trimming left V 3 bases short and J 1 base short, with 6 bases between. The CDR3 covers 13 residues. CDR1 is SEHNR and CDR2 is FQNEAQ in the germline V gene (reference sequence). The CDR3 region is CASSFSGQETQYF. CDR3 in DNA: TGTGCCAGCAGCTTTAGTGGCCAAGAGACCCAGTACTTC.

For the CDR3, the DNA is TGTGCCAGCACCTACAGGGCGATATACTTCGATGAGCAGTTCTTC. Translation: CASTYRAIYFDEQFF. The chain couples TRBV6-6 to TRBJ2-1; D may be TRBD1 (6 bases). This CDR3 has 15 residues. Germline V gene lookup returns CDR1 MNHNY and CDR2 SVGAGI (reference sequence). V lost 7 bases to trimming and J lost 8 bases, with 21 bases between them.

This chain joins TRBV7-2 and TRBJ2-7; TRBD1 agrees at 11 bases. V lost 5 bases and J lost 7; bases outside the gene matches: 7. CDR3 length: 14 amino acids. CDR1 and CDR2 (germline): SGHTA, FQGNSA. In nucleotides, the CDR3 is TGTGCCAGCAGCCCGCCGGACAGGGGGCGGGAGCAGTACTTC. Its protein is CASSPPDRGREQYF.

The rearrangement uses TRBV18 and TRBJ1-6; no firm D call. The germline V gene has CDR1 KGHSH and CDR2 LQKENI. The V end was cut by 5 bases, the J end by 10 bases, with 24 bases between. The CDR3 consists of 17 residues. The DNA for the CDR3 is TGTGCCAGCTCAAACCCCATGCAGGTTAAGAGAGGGTCACCCCTCCACTTT. Translated: CASSNPMQVKRGSPLHF.

This clone occurred once. The J gene is TRBJ2-2, the V gene TRBV9; D gene uncertain. Per the germline V gene, CDR1 is SGDLS and CDR2 is YYNGEE. Trimming shortened V by 0 bases and J by 5 bases, and 11 bases separated the two germline ends. CDR3 size: 15 residues. CDR3 bases: TGTGCCAGCAGCGTAGGTAGCTTTACTACCGGGGAGCTGTTTTTT. This gives the protein CASSVGSFTTGELFF.

On this clone: Other nucleotide sequences in the sample specify the same CDR3. This chain connects TRBV18 to TRBJ2-5, with a tentative D call TRBD1 (6 bases). With 4 bases removed from V and 2 bases from J, the gap between germline ends came to 8 bases. CDR1 KGHSH and CDR2 LQKENI come from the germline V gene. CDR3 length equals 13 residues. The CDR3 here is CASSLGQQETQYF. The CDR3 nucleotides are TGTGCCAGCTCACTCGGACAGCAAGAGACCCAGTACTTC. Based on the CDR3 plus reference TRBV18 and TRBJ2-5, the full variable domain is NAGVMQNPRHLVRRRGQEARLRCSPMKGHSHVYWYRQLPEEGLKFMVYLQKENIIDESGMPKERFSAEFPKEGPSILRIQQVVRGDSAAYFCASSLGQQETQYFGPGTRLLVL.

The V and J genes are TRBV7-8 and TRBJ2-5; 10 nucleotides line up with TRBD1. The CDR3 length is 13 residues. The V gene end was trimmed by 8 bases and the J gene end by 6 bases; junction bases not matched to a gene: 6. Looked up from germline, CDR1 is SGHVS and CDR2 is FQNEAQ. The CDR3 region is CASRDRGGQTQYF. The CDR3 coding sequence is TGTGCCAGCCGGGACAGGGGTGGACAGACCCAGTACTTC.

The chain carries TRBV5-1 and TRBJ2-1, with a possible D match to TRBD2 (6 bases). Germline V lookup: CDR1 SGHRS, CDR2 YFSETQ. The CDR3 sequence is 14 residues long. The V end lost 3 bases, the J end lost 3 bases, and 10 bases lay between the germline ends. The CDR3 region is CASSSRDFYNEQFF. The CDR3 DNA follows: TGCGCCAGCAGCTCCCGGGACTTCTACAATGAGCAGTTCTTC.

The chain has TRBV28 and TRBJ1-6; 9 nucleotides agree with TRBD1. Germline trimming cut 6 bases from V and 10 bases from J; bases unmatched to any gene: 10. Germline CDR1 MDHEN, CDR2 SYDVKM. The CDR3 length is 15 residues. The CDR3, as DNA: TGTGCCAGCAGATCACTTACGGACAGGGGATCACCCCTCCACTTT. It yields the protein CASRSLTDRGSPLHF.

This rearrangement joins TRBV3-1 (or the pseudogene TRBV3-2) to TRBJ2-1; D unresolved. Germline V gives CDR1 LGHDT, CDR2 YNNKEL (reference sequence). The V end lost 4 bases, the J end lost 6 bases, and 10 bases lay between the germline ends. This CDR3 is 13 amino acids long. CDR3 nucleotides: TGTGCCAGCAGCCTTCCCCCCGGCAATGAGCAGTTCTTC. This sequence encodes CASSLPPGNEQFF.

In nucleotides, the CDR3 is TGTGCCAGCAGACGAGGGGGCGAACTCCCCGGCTACACCTTC. This encodes CASRRGGELPGYTF. V is TRBV6-6 and J is TRBJ1-2, with 7 positions matching TRBD1. The CDR3 runs to 14 residues. The V gene's germline CDR1 is MNHNY and CDR2 SVGAGI (reference sequence). V was pared by 6 bases and J by 8 bases, with 12 bases of the junction left unmatched.

This clone was seen more than once but under ten times. This chain connects TRBV7-9 to TRBJ2-7, with a tentative D call TRBD1 (5 bases). V gave up 1 base and J gave up 1 base, with 8 bases separating them. From germline, CDR1 is SEHNR and CDR2 FQNEAQ (reference sequence). The CDR3 sequence is 14 residues long. CDR3 sequence reads: CASSLGGRSYEQYF. CDR3 in DNA: TGTGCCAGCAGCTTAGGGGGCAGATCCTACGAGCAGTACTTC.

This chain links TRBV28 with TRBJ2-5; 8 bases map to TRBD2. Germline-derived CDR1 and CDR2 are MDHEN and SYDVKM. This CDR3 spans 14 amino acids. J was trimmed by 5 bases and V by 3 bases; bases with no gene match: 5. In DNA form, the CDR3 reads TGTGCCAGCAGTTTTATTAGCGGGGTCGAGACCCAGTACTTC. It yields the protein CASSFISGVETQYF.

The CDR3 DNA is TGTGCCAGCTCACCGTCCGGAGATGGCTACACCTTC. Its protein is CASSPSGDGYTF. This chain connects TRBV18 to TRBJ1-2, with D hard to call. CDR3 size: 12 residues. Trimming cost V 3 bases and J 6 bases, with 8 bases left between them. CDR1 is KGHSH, CDR2 LQKENI, per germline.

This rearrangement joins TRBV2 to TRBJ1-2; D is ambiguous. With 4 bases removed from V and 2 bases from J, the gap between germline ends came to 8 bases. This CDR3 has 13 residues. Per germline, CDR1 SNHLY and CDR2 FYNNEI. CDR3 in DNA: TGTGCCAGCAGTGTTGCGGAAAACTATGGCTACACCTTC. Translating it yields CASSVAENYGYTF.

The chain carries TRBV24-1 and TRBJ2-3, with D perhaps TRBD1 (5 bases). The CDR3 is 14 amino acids. Germline CDR1 and CDR2: KGHDR and SFDVKD. V was clipped by 4 bases and J by 2 bases, with 9 bases between them. CDR3 sequence (DNA): TGTGCCACCAGTGAGGGGCCAATCACAGATACGCAGTATTTT. This sequence encodes CATSEGPITDTQYF.

The chain recombines TRBV30 with TRBJ1-5; TRBD1 might be the D (6 bases). V lost 0 bases, J lost 3 bases, and 15 bases lay in between. The CDR3 is 16 amino acids. Germline lookup yields CDR1 GTSNPN and CDR2 SVGIG (reference sequence). The CDR3 DNA is TGTGCCTGGAGTGTGCAGGGGAGAATAATCAATCAGCCCCAGCATTTT. Translated: CAWSVQGRIINQPQHF.

V usage is TRBV20-1 and J usage is TRBJ2-5, with TRBD2 identical over 9 bases. The CDR3 is 16 residues long. Trimming at V came to 3 bases and at J to 4 bases, leaving 12 bases not matched to a gene. CDR1 DFQATT and CDR2 SNEGSKA come from the germline V gene (reference sequence). CDR3 nucleotides: TGCAGTGCTAGTTCCGCCGGGCTAGCGGGGCTAGAGACCCAGTACTTC. It yields the protein CSASSAGLAGLETQYF.